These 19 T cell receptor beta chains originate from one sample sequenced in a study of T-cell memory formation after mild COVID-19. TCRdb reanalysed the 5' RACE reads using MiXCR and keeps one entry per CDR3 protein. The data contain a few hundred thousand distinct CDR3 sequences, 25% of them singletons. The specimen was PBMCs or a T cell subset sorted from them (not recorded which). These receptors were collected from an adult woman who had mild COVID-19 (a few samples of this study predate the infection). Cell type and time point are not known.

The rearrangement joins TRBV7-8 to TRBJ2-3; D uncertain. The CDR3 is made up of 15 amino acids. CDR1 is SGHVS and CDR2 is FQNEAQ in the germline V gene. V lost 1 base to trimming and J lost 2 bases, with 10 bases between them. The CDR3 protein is CASSLGGGNTDTQYF. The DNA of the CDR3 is TGTGCCAGCAGCTTAGGTGGCGGCAACACAGATACGCAGTATTTT.

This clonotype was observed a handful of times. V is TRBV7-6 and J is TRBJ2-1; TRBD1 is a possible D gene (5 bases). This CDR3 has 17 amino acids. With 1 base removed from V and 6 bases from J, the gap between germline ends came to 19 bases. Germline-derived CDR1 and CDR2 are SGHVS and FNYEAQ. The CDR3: CASSLDAVGRASNEQFF. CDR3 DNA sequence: TGTGCCAGCAGCTTAGATGCTGTCGGCAGGGCCAGCAATGAGCAGTTCTTC.

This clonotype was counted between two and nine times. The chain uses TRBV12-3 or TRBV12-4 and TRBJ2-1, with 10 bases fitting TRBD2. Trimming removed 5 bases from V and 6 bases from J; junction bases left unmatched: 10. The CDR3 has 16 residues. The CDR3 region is CASSPPGSGRTNEQFF. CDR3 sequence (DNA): TGTGCCAGCAGTCCGCCGGGTAGCGGGAGGACCAATGAGCAGTTCTTC.

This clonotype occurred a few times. CDR3 sequence reads: CASSLGTGVLKTLHF. The CDR3 DNA follows: TGTGCCAGCAGCTTGGGGACAGGGGTCCTCAAGACCCTCCACTTT. The rearrangement links TRBV5-4 to TRBJ1-6; 9 bases match TRBD1. The CDR3 sequence is 15 residues long. V dropped 0 bases and J dropped 14; count of bases not matched to a gene: 9. CDR1 SGHNT and CDR2 YYREEE come from the germline V gene (reference sequence).

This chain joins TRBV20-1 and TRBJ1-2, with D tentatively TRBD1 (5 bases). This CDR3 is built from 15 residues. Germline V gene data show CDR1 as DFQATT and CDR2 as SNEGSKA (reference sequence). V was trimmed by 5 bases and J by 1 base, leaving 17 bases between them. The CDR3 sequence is CSAPEGMGVNYGYTF. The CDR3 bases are TGCAGTGCTCCTGAGGGGATGGGGGTTAACTATGGCTACACCTTC.

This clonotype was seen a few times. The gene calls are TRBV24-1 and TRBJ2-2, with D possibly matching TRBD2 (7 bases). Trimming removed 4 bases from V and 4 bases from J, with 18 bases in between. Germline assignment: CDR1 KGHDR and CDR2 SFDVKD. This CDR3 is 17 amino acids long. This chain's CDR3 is CATSDSTGRGSTGELFF. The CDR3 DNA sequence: TGTGCCACCAGTGACTCTACAGGGCGGGGGAGCACCGGGGAGCTGTTTTTT.

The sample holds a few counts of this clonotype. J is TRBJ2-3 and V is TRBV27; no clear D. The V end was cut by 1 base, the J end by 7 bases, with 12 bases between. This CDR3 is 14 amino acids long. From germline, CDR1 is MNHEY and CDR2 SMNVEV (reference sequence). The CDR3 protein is CASSLYSSPNTQYF. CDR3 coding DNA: TGTGCCAGCAGTTTATACAGTTCTCCAAATACGCAGTATTTT.

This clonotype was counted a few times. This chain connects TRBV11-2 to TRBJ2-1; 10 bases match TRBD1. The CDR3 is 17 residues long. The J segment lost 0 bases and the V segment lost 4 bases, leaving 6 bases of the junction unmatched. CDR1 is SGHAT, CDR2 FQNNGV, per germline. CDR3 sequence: CASSSRTGGSSYNEQFF. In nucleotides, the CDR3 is TGTGCCAGCAGCTCTCGGACAGGGGGGAGCTCCTACAATGAGCAGTTCTTC.

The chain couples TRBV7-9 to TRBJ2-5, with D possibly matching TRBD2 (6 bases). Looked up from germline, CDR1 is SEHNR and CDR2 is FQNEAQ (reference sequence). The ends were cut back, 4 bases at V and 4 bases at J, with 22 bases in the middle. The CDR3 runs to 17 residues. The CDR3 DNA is TGTGCCAGCAGCTACCGACACGGGGCGGGGCTGGGAGAGACCCAGTACTTC. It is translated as CASSYRHGAGLGETQYF.

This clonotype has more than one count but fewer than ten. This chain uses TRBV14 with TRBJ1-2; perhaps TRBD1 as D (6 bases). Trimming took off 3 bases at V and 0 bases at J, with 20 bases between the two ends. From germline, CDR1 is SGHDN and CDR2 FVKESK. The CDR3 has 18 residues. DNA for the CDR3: TGTGCCAGCAGCCACGCGGCTTTAGGACAGCCAACTAACTATGGCTACACCTTC. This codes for CASSHAALGQPTNYGYTF.

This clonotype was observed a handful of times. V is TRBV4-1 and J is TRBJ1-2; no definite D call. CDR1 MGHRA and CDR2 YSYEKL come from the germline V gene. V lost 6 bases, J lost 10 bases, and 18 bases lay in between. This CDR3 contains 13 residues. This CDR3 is CASSSDYIPNYTF. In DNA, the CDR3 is TGCGCCAGCAGTTCCGATTACATCCCGAACTACACCTTC.

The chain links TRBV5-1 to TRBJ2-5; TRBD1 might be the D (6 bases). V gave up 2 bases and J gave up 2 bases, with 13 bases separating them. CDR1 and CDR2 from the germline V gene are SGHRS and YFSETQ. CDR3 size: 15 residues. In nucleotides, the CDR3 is TGCGCCAGCAGCTTAGCCGGGACACCACAAGAGACCCAGTACTTC. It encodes CASSLAGTPQETQYF.

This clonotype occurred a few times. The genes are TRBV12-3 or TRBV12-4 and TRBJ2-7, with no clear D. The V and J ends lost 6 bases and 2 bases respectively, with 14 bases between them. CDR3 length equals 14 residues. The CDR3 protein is CASSSASPTYEQYF. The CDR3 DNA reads TGTGCCAGCAGCTCGGCTAGTCCAACCTACGAGCAGTACTTC.

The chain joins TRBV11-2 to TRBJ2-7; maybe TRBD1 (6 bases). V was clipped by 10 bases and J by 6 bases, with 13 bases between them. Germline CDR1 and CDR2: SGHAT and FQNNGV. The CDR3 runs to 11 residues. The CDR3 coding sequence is TGTGCCATCCTGGCAGGGGTCGAGCAGTACTTC. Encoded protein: CAILAGVEQYF. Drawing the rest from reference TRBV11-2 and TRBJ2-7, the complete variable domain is EAGVAQSPRYKIIEKRQSVAFWCNPISGHATLYWYQQILGQGPKLLIQFQNNGVVDDSQLPKDRFSAERLKGVDSTLKIQPAKLEDSAVYLCAILAGVEQYFGPGTRLTVT.

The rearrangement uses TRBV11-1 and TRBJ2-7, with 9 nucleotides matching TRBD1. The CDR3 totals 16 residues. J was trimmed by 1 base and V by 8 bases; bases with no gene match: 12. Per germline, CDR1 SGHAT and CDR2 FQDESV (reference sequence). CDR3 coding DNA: TGTGCCAGCGTGCCTGGGGGGACAGGGTCGTCCTACGAGCAGTACTTC. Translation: CASVPGGTGSSYEQYF.

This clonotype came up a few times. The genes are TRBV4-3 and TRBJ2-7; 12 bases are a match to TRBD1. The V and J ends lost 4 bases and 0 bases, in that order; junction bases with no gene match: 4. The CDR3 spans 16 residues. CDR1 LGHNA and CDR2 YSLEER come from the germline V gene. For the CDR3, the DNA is TGCGCCAGCAGCCGGGACAGGGGGCTGAGCTCCTACGAGCAGTACTTC. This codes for CASSRDRGLSSYEQYF.

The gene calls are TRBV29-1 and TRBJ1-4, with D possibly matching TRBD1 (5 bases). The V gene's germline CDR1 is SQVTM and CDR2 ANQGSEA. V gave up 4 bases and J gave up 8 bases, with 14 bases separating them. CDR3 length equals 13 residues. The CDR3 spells CSVGGGFGEKLFF. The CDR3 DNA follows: TGCAGCGTTGGTGGGGGGTTCGGCGAAAAACTGTTTTTT.

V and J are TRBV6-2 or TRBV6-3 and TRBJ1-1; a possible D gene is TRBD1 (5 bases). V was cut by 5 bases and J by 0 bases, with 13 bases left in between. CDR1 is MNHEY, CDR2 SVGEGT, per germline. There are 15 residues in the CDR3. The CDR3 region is CASSRTGRLNTEAFF. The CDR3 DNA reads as TGTGCCAGCAGTAGAACGGGACGGCTGAACACTGAAGCTTTCTTT.

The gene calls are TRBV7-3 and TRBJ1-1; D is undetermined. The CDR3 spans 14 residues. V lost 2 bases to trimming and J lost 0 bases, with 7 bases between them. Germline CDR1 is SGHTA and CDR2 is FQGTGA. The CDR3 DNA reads TGTGCCAGCAGCTTAGAACCCATGAACACTGAAGCTTTCTTT. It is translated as CASSLEPMNTEAFF.